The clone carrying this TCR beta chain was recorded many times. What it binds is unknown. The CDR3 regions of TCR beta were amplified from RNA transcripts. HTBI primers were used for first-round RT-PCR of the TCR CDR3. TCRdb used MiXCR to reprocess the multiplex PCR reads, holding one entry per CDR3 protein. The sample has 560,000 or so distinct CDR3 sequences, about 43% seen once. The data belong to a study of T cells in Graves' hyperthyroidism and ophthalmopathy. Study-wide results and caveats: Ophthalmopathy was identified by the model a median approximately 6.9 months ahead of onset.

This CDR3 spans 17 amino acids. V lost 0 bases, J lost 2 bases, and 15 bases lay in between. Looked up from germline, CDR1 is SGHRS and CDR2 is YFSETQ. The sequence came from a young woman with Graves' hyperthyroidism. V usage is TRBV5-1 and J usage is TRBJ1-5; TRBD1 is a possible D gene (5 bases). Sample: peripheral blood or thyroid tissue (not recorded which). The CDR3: CASSLEIGARGNQPQHF. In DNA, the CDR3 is TGCGCCAGCAGCTTGGAAATAGGGGCGCGGGGCAATCAGCCCCAGCATTTT.